This T cell receptor beta chain was captured by sequencing in a study of cytomegalovirus exposure and HLA in healthy donors. In the study overall: Membership in the Caucasian-associated ancestry cluster was found for about 80% of 398 genotyped donors.

The primer mix had 60 Vbeta and 13 Jbeta primers. Authors' analysis steps: Unique TCR beta chains totaled roughly 79 million in a later count, with approximately 11 million of them shared. Some clones are missing from TCRdb's copy, which holds only in-frame ones; the method was immunoSEQ multiplex PCR. D and trimming come from the DNA, and the V and J calls and clone size come from that table. The sample totals about 160,000 clones; its top ten clones hold roughly 1.3%. Per the germline V gene, CDR1 is MNHEY and CDR2 is SMNVEV (reference sequence). The ends lost 4 bases at V and 3 bases at J; junction bases unmatched: 12. The CDR3 has 17 residues.

This clonotype originated in a woman aged 60-75 years in good health and CMV-seronegative. The chain carries TRBV27 and TRBJ1-5; 7 nucleotides agree with TRBD1. Specimen: PBMCs. CDR3 in DNA: TGTGCCAGCAGTTCCACGGTGGCAGGGGGGACCAATCAGCCCCAGCATTTT. Protein: CASSSTVAGGTNQPQHF.